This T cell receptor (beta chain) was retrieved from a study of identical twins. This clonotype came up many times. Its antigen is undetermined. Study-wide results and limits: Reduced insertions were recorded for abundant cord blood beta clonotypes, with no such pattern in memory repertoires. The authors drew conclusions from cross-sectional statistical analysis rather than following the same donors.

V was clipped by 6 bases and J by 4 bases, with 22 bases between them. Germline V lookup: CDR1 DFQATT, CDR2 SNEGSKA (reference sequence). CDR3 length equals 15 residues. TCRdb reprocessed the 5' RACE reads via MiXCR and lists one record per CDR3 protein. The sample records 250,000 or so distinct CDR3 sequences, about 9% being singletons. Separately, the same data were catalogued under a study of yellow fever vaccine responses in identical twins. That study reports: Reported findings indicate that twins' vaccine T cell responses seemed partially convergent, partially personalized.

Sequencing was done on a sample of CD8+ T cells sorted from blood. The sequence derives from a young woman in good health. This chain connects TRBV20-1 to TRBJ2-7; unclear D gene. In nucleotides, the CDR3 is TGCAGTGCGCTAACGGTAGTTTACGGATTGTACGAGCAGTACTTC. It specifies CSALTVVYGLYEQYF.